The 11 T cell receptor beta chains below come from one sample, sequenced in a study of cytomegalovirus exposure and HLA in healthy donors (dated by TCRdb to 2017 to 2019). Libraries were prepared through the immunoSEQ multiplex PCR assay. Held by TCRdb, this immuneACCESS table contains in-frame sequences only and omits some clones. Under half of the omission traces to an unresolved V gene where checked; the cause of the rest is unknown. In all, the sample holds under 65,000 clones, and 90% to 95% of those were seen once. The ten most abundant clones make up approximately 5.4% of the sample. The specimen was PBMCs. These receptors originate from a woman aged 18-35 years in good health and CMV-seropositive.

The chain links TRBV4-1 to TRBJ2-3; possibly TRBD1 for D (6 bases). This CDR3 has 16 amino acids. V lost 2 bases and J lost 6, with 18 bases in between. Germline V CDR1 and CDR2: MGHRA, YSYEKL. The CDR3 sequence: CASSQHMGAPMDTQYF. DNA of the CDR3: TGCGCCAGCAGCCAACATATGGGGGCGCCAATGGATACGCAGTATTTT.

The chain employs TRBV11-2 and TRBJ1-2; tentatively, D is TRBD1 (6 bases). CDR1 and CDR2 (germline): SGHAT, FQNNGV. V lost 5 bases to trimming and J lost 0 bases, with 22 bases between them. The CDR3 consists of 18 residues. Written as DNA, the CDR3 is TGTGCCAGCAGCACCGGACAGTTTTCTATCCCCTCTAACTATGGCTACACCTTC. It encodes CASSTGQFSIPSNYGYTF.

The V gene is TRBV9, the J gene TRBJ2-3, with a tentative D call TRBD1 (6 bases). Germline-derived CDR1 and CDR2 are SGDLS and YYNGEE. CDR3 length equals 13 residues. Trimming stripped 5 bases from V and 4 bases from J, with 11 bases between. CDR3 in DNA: TGTGCCAGCAGGTCACAGGGAGCAGATACGCAGTATTTT. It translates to CASRSQGADTQYF.

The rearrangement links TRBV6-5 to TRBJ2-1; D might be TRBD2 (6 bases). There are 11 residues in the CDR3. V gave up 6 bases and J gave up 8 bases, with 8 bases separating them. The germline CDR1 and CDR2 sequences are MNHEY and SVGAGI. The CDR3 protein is CASSIADEQFF. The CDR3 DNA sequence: TGTGCCAGCAGCATAGCGGATGAGCAGTTCTTC.

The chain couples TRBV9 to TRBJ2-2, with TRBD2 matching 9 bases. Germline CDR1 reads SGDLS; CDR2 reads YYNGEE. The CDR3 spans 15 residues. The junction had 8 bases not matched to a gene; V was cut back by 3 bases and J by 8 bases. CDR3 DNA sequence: TGTGCCAGCAGCGCCATAGCGGGGGAGGGAGGGGAGCTGTTTTTT. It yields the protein CASSAIAGEGGELFF.

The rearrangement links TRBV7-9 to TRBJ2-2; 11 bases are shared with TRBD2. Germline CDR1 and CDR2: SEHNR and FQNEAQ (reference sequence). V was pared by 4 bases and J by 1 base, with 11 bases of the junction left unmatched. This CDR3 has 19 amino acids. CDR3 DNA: TGTGCCAGCAGCTCCCCTCCCAACCTAGCGGGGGGGAACACCGGGGAGCTGTTTTTT. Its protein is CASSSPPNLAGGNTGELFF.

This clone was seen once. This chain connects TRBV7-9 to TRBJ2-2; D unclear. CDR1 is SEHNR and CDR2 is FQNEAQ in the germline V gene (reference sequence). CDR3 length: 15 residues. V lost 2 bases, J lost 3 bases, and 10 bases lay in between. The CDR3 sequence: CASSLPKQDTGELFF. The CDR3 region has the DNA TGTGCCAGCAGCTTACCAAAGCAGGACACCGGGGAGCTGTTTTTT.

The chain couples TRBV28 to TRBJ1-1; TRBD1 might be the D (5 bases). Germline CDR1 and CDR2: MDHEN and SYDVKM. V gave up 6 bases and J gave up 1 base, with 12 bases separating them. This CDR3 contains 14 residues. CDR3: CASSRGTANTEAFF. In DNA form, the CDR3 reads TGTGCCAGCAGCCGGGGGACTGCGAACACTGAAGCTTTCTTT.

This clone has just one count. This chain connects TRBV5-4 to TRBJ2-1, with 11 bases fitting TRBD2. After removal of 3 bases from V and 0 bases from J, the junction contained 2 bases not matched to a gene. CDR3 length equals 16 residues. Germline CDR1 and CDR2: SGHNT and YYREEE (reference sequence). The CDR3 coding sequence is TGTGCCAGCAGCTCGACTAGCGGGGCCTCCTACAATGAGCAGTTCTTC. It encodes CASSSTSGASYNEQFF.

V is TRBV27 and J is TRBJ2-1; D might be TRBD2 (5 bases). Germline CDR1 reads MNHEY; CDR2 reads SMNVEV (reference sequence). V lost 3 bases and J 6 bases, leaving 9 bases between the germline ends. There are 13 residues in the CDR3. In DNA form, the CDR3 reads TGTGCCAGCAGTTTGCGGGTAGTCAATGAGCAGTTCTTC. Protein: CASSLRVVNEQFF.

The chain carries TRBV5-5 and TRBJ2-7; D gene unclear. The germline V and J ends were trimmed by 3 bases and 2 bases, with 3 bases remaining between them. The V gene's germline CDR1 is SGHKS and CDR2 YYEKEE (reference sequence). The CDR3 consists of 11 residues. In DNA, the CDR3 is TGTGCCAGCAGCTACACCTACGAGCAGTACTTC. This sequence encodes CASSYTYEQYF.